This TCR beta chain was sequenced in a study of T cells in Graves' hyperthyroidism and ophthalmopathy. Broader study findings: In validation, the model predicted ophthalmopathy. These predictions came a median about 6.8 months before onset.

The CDR3 is made up of 14 amino acids. Germline V gene sequence: CDR1 GTSNPN, CDR2 SVGIG (reference sequence). Trimming at V came to 6 bases and at J to 5 bases, leaving 10 bases not matched to a gene. Uncontrolled infection, other autoimmune disease, pregnancy or lactation led to exclusion. RNA transcripts provided the source from which TCR beta CDR3 regions were amplified. Carried out on the TCR CDR3, a first-round RT-PCR used the HTBI primer set. MiXCR, run by TCRdb on the multiplex PCR reads, gives a single entry per CDR3 protein. The data contain some 300,000 distinct CDR3 sequences, roughly 15% of them singletons. This clonotype occurred many times. As yet, its antigen is unknown.

The rearrangement joins TRBV30 to TRBJ1-2; 9 bases agree with TRBD1. This clonotype originated in a man aged 25 to 45 with Graves' hyperthyroidism. The specimen sequenced was blood. The CDR3 DNA reads TGTGCCTGCGCACCTTTAGGACAGGGGTATGGCTACACCTTC. Protein: CACAPLGQGYGYTF.